The 13 T cell receptor beta chains below were found in one sample sequenced in a study of T-cell memory formation after mild COVID-19. MiXCR, run by TCRdb on the 5' RACE reads, gives a single entry per CDR3 protein. This table has about half a million distinct CDR3 sequences, over 15% appearing once. The sample comprised PBMCs or a T cell subset sorted from them (not recorded which). These receptors came from an adult woman who had mild COVID-19 (a few samples of this study predate the infection). Cell type and time point are not known.

This clonotype was counted between two and nine times. This chain links TRBV7-2 with TRBJ2-2; the D gene is possibly TRBD1 (5 bases). From germline, CDR1 is SGHTA and CDR2 FQGNSA. V was shortened by 5 bases and J by 6 bases, with 16 bases between the two germline ends. This CDR3 spans 15 amino acids. The CDR3 sequence: CASSLGLGPAGELFF. The DNA of the CDR3 is TGTGCCAGCAGCCTGGGGTTGGGGCCAGCCGGGGAGCTGTTTTTT.

This clonotype was detected only a few times. The chain couples TRBV7-2 to TRBJ1-1, with D maybe TRBD1 (5 bases). This CDR3 region has 14 residues. Trimming removed 5 bases at V and 3 bases at J, with 13 bases between. Germline values: CDR1 SGHTA, CDR2 FQGNSA. The CDR3 protein is CASSPGGVYTEAFF. The CDR3 nucleotides read TGTGCCAGCAGCCCCGGGGGAGTTTACACTGAAGCTTTCTTT. Full variable domain (outside the CDR3, taken from reference TRBV7-2 and TRBJ1-1): GAGVSQSPSNKVTEKGKDVELRCDPISGHTALYWYRQSLGQGLEFLIYFQGNSAPDKSGLPSDRFSAERTGGSVSTLTIQRTQQEDSAVYLCASSPGGVYTEAFFGQGTRLTVV.

In this sample, this clonotype turned up many times. This chain connects TRBV7-2 to TRBJ2-1; D uncertain. Trimming left V 3 bases short and J 6 bases short, with 15 bases between. The CDR3 totals 15 residues. CDR1 and CDR2 (germline): SGHTA, FQGNSA. CDR3 loop: CASSFLGGLSNEQFF. In DNA, the CDR3 is TGTGCCAGCAGCTTTTTGGGTGGCCTAAGCAATGAGCAGTTCTTC. The whole variable domain, filled in from reference TRBV7-2 and TRBJ2-1, reads GAGVSQSPSNKVTEKGKDVELRCDPISGHTALYWYRQSLGQGLEFLIYFQGNSAPDKSGLPSDRFSAERTGGSVSTLTIQRTQQEDSAVYLCASSFLGGLSNEQFFGPGTRLTVL.

This clonotype was seen a handful of times. The chain couples TRBV15 to TRBJ2-1; 8 positions agree with TRBD2. The germline gives CDR1 LNHNV, CDR2 YYDKDF (reference sequence). The CDR3 covers 17 residues. V was clipped by 0 bases and J by 7 bases; unmatched bases: 11. CDR3 loop: CATSRDRTGGPANEQFF. Here the CDR3 DNA reads TGTGCCACCAGCAGAGATCGAACGGGAGGGCCGGCTAATGAGCAGTTCTTC.

The genes are TRBV15 and TRBJ2-5; 11 nucleotides agree with TRBD1. The CDR3 runs to 15 residues. CDR1 is LNHNV and CDR2 is YYDKDF in the germline V gene (reference sequence). The junction had 6 bases not matched to a gene; V was cut back by 7 bases and J by 2 bases. The CDR3: CATTPGQGGQETQYF. CDR3 coding DNA: TGTGCCACCACACCGGGACAGGGGGGTCAAGAGACCCAGTACTTC.

This clonotype has at least ten counts. The genes are TRBV10-3 and TRBJ2-5, with 7 nucleotides matching TRBD1. The germline V gene has CDR1 ENHRY and CDR2 SYGVKD. Losses at the gene ends were 2 bases for V and 8 bases for J; bases not matched to a gene: 2. The length of the CDR3 is 12 residues. The CDR3: CAISEGQATQYF. CDR3 coding DNA: TGTGCCATCAGTGAGGGACAGGCTACCCAGTACTTC.

V usage is TRBV5-1 and J usage is TRBJ2-1, with 8 bases that match TRBD1. Germline V gene lookup returns CDR1 SGHRS and CDR2 YFSETQ. Trimming removed 2 bases from V and 6 bases from J; junction bases left unmatched: 7. The CDR3 spans 15 residues. The CDR3 here is CASSLRQGLSNEQFF. The CDR3 DNA is TGCGCCAGCAGCTTACGACAGGGGTTATCCAATGAGCAGTTCTTC.

In its sample, this clonotype was seen a few times. V gene TRBV5-1 combines with J gene TRBJ1-4; D unclear. CDR1 is SGHRS and CDR2 is YFSETQ in the germline V gene. The germline V and J ends were trimmed by 2 bases and 11 bases, with 22 bases remaining between them. There are 16 residues in the CDR3. The chain's CDR3 is CASSFHGRSNEGKLFF. CDR3 in DNA: TGCGCCAGCAGCTTCCATGGCAGGTCAAATGAAGGGAAACTGTTTTTT.

The chain combines TRBV7-9 with TRBJ1-4; D unresolved. V was pared by 2 bases and J by 5 bases, with 15 bases between. The germline gives CDR1 SEHNR, CDR2 FQNEAQ (reference sequence). The CDR3 loop spans 16 amino acids. The CDR3 here is CASSLNPAALNEKLFF. The CDR3 nucleotides read TGTGCCAGCAGCTTAAACCCCGCGGCCCTCAATGAAAAACTGTTTTTT.

The rearrangement uses TRBV7-9 and TRBJ2-1, with 9 bases fitting TRBD1. V trimming: 5 bases; J trimming: 5 bases; junction bases outside the gene matches: 7. Looked up from germline, CDR1 is SEHNR and CDR2 is FQNEAQ (reference sequence). The CDR3 is made up of 15 amino acids. The CDR3 here is CASSAIQGANNEQFF. The DNA of the CDR3 is TGTGCCAGCAGCGCCATACAGGGGGCAAACAATGAGCAGTTCTTC. Full variable domain (remainder filled in from reference TRBV7-9 and TRBJ2-1): DTGVSQNPRHKITKRGQNVTFRCDPISEHNRLYWYRQTLGQGPEFLTYFQNEAQLEKSRLLSDRFSAERPKGSFSTLEIQRTEQGDSAMYLCASSAIQGANNEQFFGPGTRLTVL.

There are a few counts of this clonotype. The chain has TRBV19 and TRBJ2-7; 7 bases are shared with TRBD1. The V and J ends lost 0 bases and 2 bases, in that order; junction bases with no gene match: 4. The CDR3 contains 15 residues. CDR1 and CDR2 from the germline V gene are LNHDA and SQIVND (reference sequence). CDR3 protein: CASSIDQDRTYEQYF. CDR3 bases: TGTGCCAGTAGTATAGATCAGGACAGGACCTACGAGCAGTACTTC.

The chain joins TRBV3-1 to TRBJ1-2, with D hard to call. The CDR3 extends over 12 amino acids. Trimming left V 0 bases short and J 7 bases short, with 6 bases between. Per the germline V gene, CDR1 is LGHDT and CDR2 is YNNKEL (reference sequence). For the CDR3, the DNA is TGTGCCAGCAGCCAAGATAGGTCTGGCTACACCTTC. Amino acids: CASSQDRSGYTF.

There are many counts of this clonotype. The chain couples TRBV3-1 to TRBJ2-2; tentative D call: TRBD2 (5 bases). This CDR3 is built from 15 residues. Germline CDR1 is LGHDT and CDR2 is YNNKEL (reference sequence). The V and J ends lost 4 bases and 7 bases respectively, with 16 bases between them. The CDR3 here is CASSLGSGEHGELFF. CDR3 DNA: TGTGCCAGCAGCCTTGGGAGTGGGGAACACGGGGAGCTGTTTTTT.